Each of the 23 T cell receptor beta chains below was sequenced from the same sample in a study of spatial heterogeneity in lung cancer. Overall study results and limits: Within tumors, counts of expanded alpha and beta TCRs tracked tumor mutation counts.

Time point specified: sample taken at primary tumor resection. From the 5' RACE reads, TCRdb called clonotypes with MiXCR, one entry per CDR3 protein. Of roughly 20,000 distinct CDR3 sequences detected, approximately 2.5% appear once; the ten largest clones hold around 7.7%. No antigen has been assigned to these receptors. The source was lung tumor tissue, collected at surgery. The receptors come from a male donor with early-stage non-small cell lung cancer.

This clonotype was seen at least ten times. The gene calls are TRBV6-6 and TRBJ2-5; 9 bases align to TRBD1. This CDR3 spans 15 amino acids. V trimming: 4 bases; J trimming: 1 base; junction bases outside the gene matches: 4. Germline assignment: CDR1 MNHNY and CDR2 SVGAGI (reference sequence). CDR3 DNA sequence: TGTGCCAGCAGTTTACCGGGACAGGGCCAAGAGACCCAGTACTTC. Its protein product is CASSLPGQGQETQYF.

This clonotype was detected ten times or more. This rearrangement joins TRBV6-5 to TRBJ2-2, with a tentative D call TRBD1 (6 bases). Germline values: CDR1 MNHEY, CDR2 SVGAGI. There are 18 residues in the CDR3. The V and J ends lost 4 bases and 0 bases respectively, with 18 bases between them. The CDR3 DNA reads TGTGCCAGCAGTTTCGCTTTACCCGGGACAACGAACACCGGGGAGCTGTTTTTT. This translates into CASSFALPGTTNTGELFF.

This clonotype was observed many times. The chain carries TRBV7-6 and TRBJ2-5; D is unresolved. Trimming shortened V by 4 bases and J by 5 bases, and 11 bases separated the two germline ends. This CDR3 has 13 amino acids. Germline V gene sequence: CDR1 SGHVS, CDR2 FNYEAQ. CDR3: CASSYSVTETQYF. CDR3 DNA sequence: TGTGCCAGCAGCTATTCCGTAACGGAGACCCAGTACTTC.

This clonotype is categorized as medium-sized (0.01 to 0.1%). CDR3 in DNA: TGTGCCAGCAGTTTGGTATCGCCGGTCCTCGGCGAGCAGTACTTC. It encodes CASSLVSPVLGEQYF. This chain connects TRBV12-3 or TRBV12-4 to TRBJ2-7; D unresolved. This CDR3 has 15 residues. Trimming stripped 3 bases from V and 6 bases from J, with 18 bases between.

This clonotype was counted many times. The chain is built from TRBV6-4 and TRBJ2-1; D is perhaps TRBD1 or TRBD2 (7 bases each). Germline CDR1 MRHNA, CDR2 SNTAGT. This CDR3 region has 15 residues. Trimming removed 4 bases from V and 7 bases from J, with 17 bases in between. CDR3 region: CASSVRAGGGNEQFF. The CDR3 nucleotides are TGTGCCAGCAGTGTGAGGGCAGGGGGAGGGAATGAGCAGTTCTTC.

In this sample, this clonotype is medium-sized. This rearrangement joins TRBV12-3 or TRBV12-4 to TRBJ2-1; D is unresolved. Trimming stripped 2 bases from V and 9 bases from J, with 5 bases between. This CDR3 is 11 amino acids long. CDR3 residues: CASSLNVEQFF. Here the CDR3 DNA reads TGTGCCAGCAGTTTAAACGTTGAGCAGTTCTTC.

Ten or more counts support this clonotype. This chain's CDR3 is CASRRGQNTEAFF. In nucleotides, the CDR3 is TGTGCCAGCAGGAGAGGGCAGAACACTGAAGCTTTCTTT. This sequence joins TRBV5-4 and TRBJ1-1; no definite D call. Trimming left V 5 bases short and J 1 base short, with 9 bases between. Germline V gene lookup returns CDR1 SGHNT and CDR2 YYREEE (reference sequence). The CDR3 totals 13 residues.

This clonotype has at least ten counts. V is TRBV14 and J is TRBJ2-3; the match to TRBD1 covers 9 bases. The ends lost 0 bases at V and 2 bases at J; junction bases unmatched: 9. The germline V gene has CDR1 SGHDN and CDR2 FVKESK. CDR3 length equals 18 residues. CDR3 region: CASSQDNRGTGFTDTQYF. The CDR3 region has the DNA TGTGCCAGCAGCCAAGATAATCGAGGGACAGGGTTCACAGATACGCAGTATTTT.

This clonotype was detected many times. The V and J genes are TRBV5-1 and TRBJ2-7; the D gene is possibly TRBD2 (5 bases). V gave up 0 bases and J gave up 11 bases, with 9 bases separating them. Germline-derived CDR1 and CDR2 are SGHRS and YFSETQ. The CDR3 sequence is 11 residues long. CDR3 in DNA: TGCGCCAGCAGCTTGGGATCCGGGGAGTACTTC. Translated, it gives CASSLGSGEYF. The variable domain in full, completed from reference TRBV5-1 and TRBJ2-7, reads KAGVTQTPRYLIKTRGQQVTLSCSPISGHRSVSWYQQTPGQGLQFLFEYFSETQRNKGNFPGRFSGRQFSNSRSEMNVSTLELGDSALYLCASSLGSGEYFGPGTRLTVT.

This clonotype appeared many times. The CDR3 sequence is CATSRGSGGGDEKLFF. CDR3 DNA sequence: TGTGCCACCAGCAGAGGTTCCGGAGGGGGGGATGAAAAACTGTTTTTT. This rearrangement joins TRBV15 to TRBJ1-4, with D perhaps matching TRBD1 (6 bases). V was trimmed by 1 base and J by 6 bases, leaving 15 bases between them. Germline assignment: CDR1 LNHNV and CDR2 YYDKDF (reference sequence). The CDR3 covers 16 residues.

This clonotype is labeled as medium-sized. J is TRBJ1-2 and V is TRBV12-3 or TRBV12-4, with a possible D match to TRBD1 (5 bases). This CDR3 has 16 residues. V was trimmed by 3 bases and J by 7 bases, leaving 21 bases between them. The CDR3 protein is CASSLEFREPSGGYTF. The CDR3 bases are TGTGCCAGCAGTTTGGAGTTCAGGGAACCGAGCGGTGGCTACACCTTC.

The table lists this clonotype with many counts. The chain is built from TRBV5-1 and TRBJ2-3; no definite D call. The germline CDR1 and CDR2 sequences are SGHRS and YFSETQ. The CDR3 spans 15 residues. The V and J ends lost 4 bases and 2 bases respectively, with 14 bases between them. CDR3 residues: CASSRLGGSTDTQYF. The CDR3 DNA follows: TGCGCCAGCAGCCGTTTAGGCGGTTCCACAGATACGCAGTATTTT.

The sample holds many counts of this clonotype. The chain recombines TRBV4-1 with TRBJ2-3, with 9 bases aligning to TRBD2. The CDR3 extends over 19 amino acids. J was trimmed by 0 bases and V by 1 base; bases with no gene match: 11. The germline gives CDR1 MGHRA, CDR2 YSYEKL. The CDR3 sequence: CASSQAPLAGWASTDTQYF. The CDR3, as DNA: TGCGCCAGCAGCCAAGCCCCCCTAGCGGGATGGGCTAGCACAGATACGCAGTATTTT.

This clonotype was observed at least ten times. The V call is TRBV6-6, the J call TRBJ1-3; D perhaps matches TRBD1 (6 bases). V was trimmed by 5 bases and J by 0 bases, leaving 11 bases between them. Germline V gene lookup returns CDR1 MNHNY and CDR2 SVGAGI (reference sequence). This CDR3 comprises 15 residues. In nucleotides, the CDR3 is TGTGCCAGCAGTAGAGGGGGAAACTCTGGAAACACCATATATTTT. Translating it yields CASSRGGNSGNTIYF.

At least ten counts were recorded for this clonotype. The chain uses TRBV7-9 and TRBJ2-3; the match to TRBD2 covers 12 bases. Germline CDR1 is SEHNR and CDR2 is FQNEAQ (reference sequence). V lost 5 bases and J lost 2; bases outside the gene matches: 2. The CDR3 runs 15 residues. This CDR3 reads CASSRTSGITDTQYF. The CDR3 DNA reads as TGTGCCAGCAGCCGGACTAGCGGGATCACAGATACGCAGTATTTT.

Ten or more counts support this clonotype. The DNA for the CDR3 is TGTGCCAGCAGCTCCCCACGTGGGAACACTGAAGCTTTCTTT. Translation: CASSSPRGNTEAFF. V and J are TRBV7-2 and TRBJ1-1; D gene uncertain. Germline values: CDR1 SGHTA, CDR2 FQGNSA. Trimming took off 4 bases at V and 1 base at J, with 10 bases between the two ends. CDR3 size: 14 residues.

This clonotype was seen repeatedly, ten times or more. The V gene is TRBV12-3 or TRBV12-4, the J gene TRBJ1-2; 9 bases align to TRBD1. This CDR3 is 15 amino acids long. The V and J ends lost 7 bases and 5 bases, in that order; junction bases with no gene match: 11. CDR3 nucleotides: TGTGCCAGCATTTCCACCCCGGGACAGGGTTATGGCTACACCTTC. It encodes CASISTPGQGYGYTF.

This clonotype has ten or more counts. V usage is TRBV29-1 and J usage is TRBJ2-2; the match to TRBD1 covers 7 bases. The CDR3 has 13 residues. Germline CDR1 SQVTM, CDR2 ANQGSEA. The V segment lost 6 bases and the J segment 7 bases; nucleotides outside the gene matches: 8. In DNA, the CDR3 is TGCAGCGTGACGATACAGGGGAACGGGGAGCTGTTTTTT. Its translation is CSVTIQGNGELFF.

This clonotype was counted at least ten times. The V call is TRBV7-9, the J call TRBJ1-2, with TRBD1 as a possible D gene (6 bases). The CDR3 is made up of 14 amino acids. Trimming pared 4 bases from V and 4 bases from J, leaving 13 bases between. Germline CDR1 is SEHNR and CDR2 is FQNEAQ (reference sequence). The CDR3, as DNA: TGTGCCAGCAGCTCCGGACAGCCAGGCTATGGCTACACCTTC. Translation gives CASSSGQPGYGYTF.

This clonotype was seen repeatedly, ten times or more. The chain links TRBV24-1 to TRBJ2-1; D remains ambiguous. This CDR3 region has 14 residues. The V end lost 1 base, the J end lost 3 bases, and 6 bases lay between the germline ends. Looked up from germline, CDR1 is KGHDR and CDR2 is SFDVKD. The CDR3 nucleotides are TGTGCCACCAGTGATTTTGGGGACTACAATGAGCAGTTCTTC. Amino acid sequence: CATSDFGDYNEQFF.

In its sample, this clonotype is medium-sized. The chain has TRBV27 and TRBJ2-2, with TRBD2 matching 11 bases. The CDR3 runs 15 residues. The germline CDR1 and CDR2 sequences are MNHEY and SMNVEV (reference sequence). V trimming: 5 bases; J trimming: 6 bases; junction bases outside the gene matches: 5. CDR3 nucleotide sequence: TGTGCCAGCAGTCTGACTAGCGGGAATGCCGGGGAGCTGTTTTTT. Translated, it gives CASSLTSGNAGELFF.

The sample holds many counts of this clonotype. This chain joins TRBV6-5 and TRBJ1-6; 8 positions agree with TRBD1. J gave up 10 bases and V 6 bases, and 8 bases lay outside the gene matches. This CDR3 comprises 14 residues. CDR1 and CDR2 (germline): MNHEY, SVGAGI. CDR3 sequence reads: CASRIQGVGSPLHF. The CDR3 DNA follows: TGTGCCAGCAGAATACAGGGGGTCGGCTCACCCCTCCACTTT.

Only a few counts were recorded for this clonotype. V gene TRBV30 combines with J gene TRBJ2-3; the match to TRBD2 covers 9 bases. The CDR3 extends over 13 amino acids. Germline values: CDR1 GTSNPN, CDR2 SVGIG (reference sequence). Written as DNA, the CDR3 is TGTGCTGGAGTCGTAGCGGGGGCAGATACGCAGTATTTT. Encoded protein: CAGVVAGADTQYF. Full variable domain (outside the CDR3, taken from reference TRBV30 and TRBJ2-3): SQTIHQWPATLVQPVGSPLSLECTVEGTSNPNLYWYRQAAGRGLQLLFYSVGIGQISSEVPQNLSASRPQDRQFILSSKKLLLSDSGFYLCAGVVAGADTQYFGPGTRLTVL.